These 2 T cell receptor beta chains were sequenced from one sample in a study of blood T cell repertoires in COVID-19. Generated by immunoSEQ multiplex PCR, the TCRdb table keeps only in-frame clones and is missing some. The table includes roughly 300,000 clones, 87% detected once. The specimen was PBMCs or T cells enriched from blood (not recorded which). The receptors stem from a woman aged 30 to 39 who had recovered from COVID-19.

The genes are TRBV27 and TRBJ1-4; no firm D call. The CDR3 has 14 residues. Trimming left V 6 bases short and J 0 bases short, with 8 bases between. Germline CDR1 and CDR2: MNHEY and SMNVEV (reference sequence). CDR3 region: CASRRWATNEKLFF. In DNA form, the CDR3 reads TGTGCCAGCAGGAGGTGGGCAACTAATGAAAAACTGTTTTTT. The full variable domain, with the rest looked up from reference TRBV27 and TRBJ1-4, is EAQVTQNPRYLITVTGKKLTVTCSQNMNHEYMSWYRQDPGLGLRQIYYSMNVEVTDKGDVPEGYKVSRKEKRNFPLILESPSPNQTSLYFCASRRWATNEKLFFGSGTQLSVL.

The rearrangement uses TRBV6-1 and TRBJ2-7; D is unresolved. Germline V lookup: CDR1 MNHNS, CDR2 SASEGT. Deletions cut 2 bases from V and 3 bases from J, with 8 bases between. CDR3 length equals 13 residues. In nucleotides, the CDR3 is TGTGCCAGCAGTGAACTAGACGACTACGAGCAGTACTTC. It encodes CASSELDDYEQYF.